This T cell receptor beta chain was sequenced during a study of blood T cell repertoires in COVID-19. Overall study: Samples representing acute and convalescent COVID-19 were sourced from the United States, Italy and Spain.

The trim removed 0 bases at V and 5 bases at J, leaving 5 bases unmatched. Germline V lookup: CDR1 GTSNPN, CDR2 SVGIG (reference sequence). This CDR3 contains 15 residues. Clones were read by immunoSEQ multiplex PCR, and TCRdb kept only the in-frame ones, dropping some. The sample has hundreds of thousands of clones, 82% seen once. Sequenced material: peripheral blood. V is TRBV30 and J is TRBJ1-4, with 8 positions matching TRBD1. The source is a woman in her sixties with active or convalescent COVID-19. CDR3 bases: TGTGCCTGGAGTGTCCGGGACAGGCCGAATGAAAAACTGTTTTTT. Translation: CAWSVRDRPNEKLFF.